This entry lists 16 T cell receptor beta chains sequenced from one sample in a study of T cells in Graves' hyperthyroidism and ophthalmopathy. From RNA transcripts, TCR beta CDR3 regions were amplified. HTBI primers were used for first-round RT-PCR of the TCR CDR3. TCRdb re-called the multiplex PCR reads through MiXCR, storing one row per CDR3 protein. The sample contains about 380,000 distinct CDR3 sequences, around 18% of which appear only once. The sequenced sample was blood. The source is a man aged 18 to 29 with Graves' ophthalmopathy.

As concerns this clonotype: A read error may produce the germline difference seen at one junction end. The chain uses TRBV9 and TRBJ2-7, with TRBD1 identical over 7 bases. The V gene's germline CDR1 is SGDLS and CDR2 YYNGEE. The CDR3 is 16 amino acids. This CDR3 reads CASSASLNRGSHEQYF. The CDR3 nucleotides read TGTGCCAGCAGCGCCTCCTTAAACAGGGGCTCCCACGAGCAGTACTTC.

This clonotype occurred many times. V gene TRBV11-2 combines with J gene TRBJ2-7; D assignment may be TRBD1 or TRBD2 (5 bases each). The CDR3 sequence is 14 residues long. V was cut by 1 base and J by 2 bases, with 9 bases left in between. Germline assignment: CDR1 SGHAT and CDR2 FQNNGV. CDR3: CASSLVLGAYEQYF. The DNA of the CDR3 is TGTGCCAGCAGCTTAGTCCTGGGGGCCTACGAGCAGTACTTC.

J is TRBJ2-5 and V is TRBV6-1; D unresolved. V was trimmed by 7 bases and J by 0 bases, leaving 9 bases between them. The CDR3 sequence is 13 residues long. In germline, CDR1 is MNHNS, CDR2 SASEGT. CDR3 nucleotide sequence: TGTGCCAGCAAGGACCGCTACCAAGAGACCCAGTACTTC. Translated: CASKDRYQETQYF.

This clonotype turned up a few times. The V and J genes are TRBV20-1 and TRBJ1-6, with D tentatively TRBD1 (5 bases). V was pared by 0 bases and J by 5 bases, with 14 bases between. Germline values: CDR1 DFQATT, CDR2 SNEGSKA (reference sequence). The CDR3 is made up of 16 amino acids. DNA for the CDR3: TGCAGTGCTAGAGATATAGGGGCTGGGGATAATTCACCCCTCCACTTT. Translating it yields CSARDIGAGDNSPLHF.

In this sample, this clonotype turned up once. This CDR3 reads CATSRSRASEFPDTQYF. Written as DNA, the CDR3 is TGTGCCACCAGCAGATCGAGGGCTAGTGAGTTTCCAGATACGCAGTATTTT. The chain links TRBV15 to TRBJ2-3; tentative D call: TRBD2 (5 bases). The V end was cut by 2 bases, the J end by 4 bases, with 19 bases between. CDR1 and CDR2 from the germline V gene are LNHNV and YYDKDF (reference sequence). The CDR3 length is 17 residues.

This clonotype was seen many times. The rearrangement uses TRBV11-2 and TRBJ1-2; D might be TRBD1 (5 bases). The V end was cut by 5 bases, the J end by 1 base, with 17 bases between. CDR1 and CDR2 (germline): SGHAT, FQNNGV. The CDR3 extends over 16 amino acids. CDR3 amino acids: CASSPDSPDVNYGYTF. The CDR3 DNA sequence: TGTGCCAGCAGCCCTGACAGTCCCGACGTTAACTATGGCTACACCTTC.

This clonotype occurred a few times. The CDR3 loop is CASSEQAWDEKLFF. CDR3 sequence (DNA): TGTGCCAGCAGTGAACAGGCCTGGGATGAAAAACTGTTTTTT. The chain combines TRBV6-1 with TRBJ1-4; D is unresolved. The CDR3 loop spans 14 amino acids. Germline CDR1 and CDR2: MNHNS and SASEGT. Trimming took off 2 bases at V and 6 bases at J, with 10 bases between the two ends.

DNA of the CDR3: TGTGCCAGCAGTTTAGCGGGGGCGGGGGAAGAGACCCAGTACTTC. This translates into CASSLAGAGEETQYF. The chain combines TRBV28 with TRBJ2-5, with D maybe TRBD2 (7 bases). The V gene lost 2 bases and the J gene lost 3 bases, with 13 bases spanning the gap. CDR3 length: 15 residues. Germline loops: CDR1 MDHEN, CDR2 SYDVKM.

This clonotype was seen only a few times. The V gene is TRBV7-9, the J gene TRBJ1-1; D unresolved. Trimming shortened V by 5 bases and J by 0 bases, and 10 bases separated the two germline ends. This CDR3 has 14 residues. Germline values: CDR1 SEHNR, CDR2 FQNEAQ (reference sequence). CDR3 sequence: CASSRLQMNTEAFF. CDR3 coding DNA: TGTGCCAGCAGCCGACTACAGATGAACACTGAAGCTTTCTTT.

V usage is TRBV6-4 and J usage is TRBJ2-7, with 11 bases identical to TRBD1. The CDR3 loop spans 12 amino acids. Germline V gene lookup returns CDR1 MRHNA and CDR2 SNTAGT. The ends lost 8 bases at V and 5 bases at J; junction bases unmatched: 2. CDR3 sequence (DNA): TGTGCCAGCCGGACAGGGGGCGACGAGCAGTACTTC. Protein product: CASRTGGDEQYF.

V usage is TRBV11-2 and J usage is TRBJ2-6, with unresolved D. Germline values: CDR1 SGHAT, CDR2 FQNNGV. Trimming took off 5 bases at V and 2 bases at J, with 10 bases between the two ends. The CDR3 has 15 amino acids. The CDR3 DNA reads TGTGCCAGCAGCCTTTGGTCTCCTGGGGCCAACGTCCTGACTTTC. Protein sequence: CASSLWSPGANVLTF.

This chain's CDR3 is CAISGWTGGIYEQYF. The CDR3 DNA sequence: TGTGCCATCAGTGGCTGGACAGGGGGCATTTACGAGCAGTACTTC. This chain links TRBV10-3 with TRBJ2-7, with 11 bases matching TRBD1. The CDR3 sequence is 15 residues long. Germline trimming cut 4 bases from V and 4 bases from J; bases unmatched to any gene: 6. Per germline, CDR1 ENHRY and CDR2 SYGVKD.

This clonotype was recorded many times. The rearrangement links TRBV7-8 to TRBJ1-1; 11 nucleotides match TRBD1. The V gene's germline CDR1 is SGHVS and CDR2 FQNEAQ. J gave up 1 base and V 1 base, and 5 bases lay outside the gene matches. This CDR3 is built from 17 residues. The chain's CDR3 is CASSLGTGGGRNTEAFF. DNA of the CDR3: TGTGCCAGCAGCTTAGGGACAGGGGGCGGGAGGAACACTGAAGCTTTCTTT.

The sample holds many counts of this clonotype. This chain uses TRBV7-2 with TRBJ2-1; D perhaps matches TRBD2 (6 bases). The V gene's germline CDR1 is SGHTA and CDR2 FQGNSA. The CDR3 spans 16 residues. V gave up 3 bases and J gave up 0 bases, with 12 bases separating them. CDR3 nucleotide sequence: TGTGCCAGCAGCTTTTTAGCGGTAAGCTCCTACAATGAGCAGTTCTTC. Translation: CASSFLAVSSYNEQFF. The whole variable domain, filled in from reference TRBV7-2 and TRBJ2-1, reads GAGVSQSPSNKVTEKGKDVELRCDPISGHTALYWYRQSLGQGLEFLIYFQGNSAPDKSGLPSDRFSAERTGGSVSTLTIQRTQQEDSAVYLCASSFLAVSSYNEQFFGPGTRLTVL.

The CDR3 spells CASSPGASYTGELFF. CDR3 sequence (DNA): TGTGCCAGTTCCCCTGGGGCATCTTACACCGGGGAGCTGTTTTTT. The chain has TRBV5-5 and TRBJ2-2; tentatively, D is TRBD1 (5 bases). The germline CDR1 and CDR2 sequences are SGHKS and YYEKEE (reference sequence). The V end was cut by 8 bases, the J end by 3 bases, with 17 bases between. The CDR3 loop spans 15 amino acids. Using reference TRBV5-5 and TRBJ2-2 for the parts outside the CDR3, the full variable domain is DAGVTQSPTHLIKTRGQQVTLRCSPISGHKSVSWYQQVLGQGPQFIFQYYEKEERGRGNFPDRFSARQFPNYSSELNVNALLLGDSALYLCASSPGASYTGELFFGEGSRLTVL.

This rearrangement joins TRBV6-5 to TRBJ2-7; 9 bases agree with TRBD1. The length of the CDR3 is 16 residues. The ends lost 0 bases at V and 2 bases at J; junction bases unmatched: 5. The germline gives CDR1 MNHEY, CDR2 SVGAGI. Here the CDR3 DNA reads TGTGCCAGCAGTTACTCATCGGGACAGGGCACCTACGAGCAGTACTTC. Translating it yields CASSYSSGQGTYEQYF.